The 27 T cell receptor beta chains in this list originate from one sample, sequenced in a study of blood T cell repertoires in COVID-19. The repertoire was sequenced with immunoSEQ multiplex PCR; TCRdb's copy has only in-frame clones and lacks some. Of 75,000 to 95,000 clones in the sample, 87% were seen once. The sequenced material came from peripheral blood. These receptors came from a human donor in a cohort sampled during active COVID-19.

The count of this clone is one. The chain has TRBV30 and TRBJ2-7; D is unresolved. The CDR3 totals 11 residues. Trimming took off 0 bases at V and 4 bases at J, with 4 bases between the two ends. Germline CDR1 is GTSNPN and CDR2 is SVGIG (reference sequence). The CDR3 sequence: CAWSVYYEQYF. The CDR3 region has the DNA TGTGCCTGGAGTGTGTATTACGAGCAGTACTTC.

This clone was seen only once. CDR3 protein: CASSKDSTGSTGNTIYF. The CDR3 coding sequence is TGTGCCAGCAGCAAAGATAGTACGGGGAGTACTGGAAACACCATATATTTT. This chain uses TRBV21-1 with TRBJ1-3. TRBV21-1 is a documented pseudogene. The CDR3 runs 17 residues.

V gene TRBV5-1 combines with J gene TRBJ2-3; possible D gene TRBD2, 6 bases. Trimming took 4 bases from V and 3 from J, leaving 12 bases between them. The CDR3 runs to 14 residues. Germline CDR1 and CDR2: SGHRS and YFSETQ. Written as DNA, the CDR3 is TGCGCCAGCAGCCCTCCCGGGAGAACAGATACGCAGTATTTT. It specifies CASSPPGRTDTQYF.

V is TRBV5-8 and J is TRBJ1-1; D gene unclear. Germline CDR1 reads SGHTS; CDR2 reads YDEGEE. The CDR3 length is 14 residues. Trimming removed 0 bases from V and 7 bases from J, with 13 bases in between. CDR3 loop: CASSLAVDGGEAFF. The CDR3, as DNA: TGTGCCAGCAGCTTGGCCGTGGATGGCGGTGAAGCTTTCTTT.

The gene calls are TRBV29-1 and TRBJ2-1; TRBD1 matches at 7 bases. Germline CDR1 reads SQVTM; CDR2 reads ANQGSEA. The CDR3 length is 13 residues. Losses at the gene ends were 7 bases for V and 5 bases for J; bases not matched to a gene: 8. The CDR3 bases are TGCAGCGCAGGCCGGGACAGTAACAATGAGCAGTTCTTC. Its translation: CSAGRDSNNEQFF.

The chain uses TRBV27 and TRBJ1-1; no clear D gene. V shed 2 bases and J shed 1 base, with 5 bases lying between them. The CDR3 spans 13 residues. Germline lookup yields CDR1 MNHEY and CDR2 SMNVEV (reference sequence). CDR3 nucleotide sequence: TGTGCCAGCAGTTTACAGGCGAACACTGAAGCTTTCTTT. It encodes CASSLQANTEAFF.

V gene TRBV10-2 combines with J gene TRBJ2-7; D perhaps matches TRBD2 (7 bases). Germline V gene lookup returns CDR1 WSHSY and CDR2 SAAADI. The CDR3 length is 13 residues. V shed 3 bases and J shed 2 bases, with 8 bases lying between them. In DNA form, the CDR3 reads TGCGCCAGCAGTGAAGGGGGGGCCTACGAGCAGTACTTC. Protein product: CASSEGGAYEQYF.

The V call is TRBV10-3, the J call TRBJ1-6, with D tentatively TRBD1 (6 bases). The length of the CDR3 is 17 residues. CDR1 is ENHRY and CDR2 is SYGVKD in the germline V gene. V lost 5 bases to trimming and J lost 0 bases, with 14 bases between them. CDR3 protein: CAISTQGPGSYNSPLHF. CDR3 sequence (DNA): TGTGCCATCAGTACACAGGGTCCTGGCTCCTATAATTCACCCCTCCACTTT.

The V and J genes are TRBV28 and TRBJ2-4, with 11 bases that match TRBD1. V shed 5 bases and J 7 bases; nucleotides not matched to a gene: 7. This CDR3 region has 15 residues. Germline V gene lookup returns CDR1 MDHEN and CDR2 SYDVKM. The CDR3 loop reads CASSRRTGGENIQYF. DNA for the CDR3: TGTGCCAGCAGTCGTCGGACAGGGGGCGAGAACATTCAGTACTTC.

J is TRBJ1-1 and V is TRBV6-5; D is unresolved. Germline CDR1 MNHEY, CDR2 SVGAGI. The V gene lost 9 bases and the J gene lost 0 bases, with 8 bases spanning the gap. The CDR3 length is 12 residues. CDR3 sequence (DNA): TGTGCCAGTACCAACTTGAACACTGAAGCTTTCTTT. Protein product: CASTNLNTEAFF.

The chain couples TRBV6-4 to TRBJ1-5; 10 nucleotides agree with TRBD1. The germline V gene encodes CDR1 MRHNA and CDR2 SNTAGT. The V segment lost 4 bases and the J segment 3 bases; nucleotides outside the gene matches: 3. This CDR3 has 15 residues. The CDR3 protein is CASSADRGANQPQHF. CDR3 nucleotides: TGTGCCAGCAGTGCGGACAGGGGGGCCAATCAGCCCCAGCATTTT.

The CDR3 loop reads CASSLASAYYNEQFF. CDR3 in DNA: TGCGCCAGCAGCTTGGCTAGCGCCTACTACAATGAGCAGTTCTTC. This chain uses TRBV5-1 with TRBJ2-1, with D perhaps matching TRBD2 (6 bases). This CDR3 is 15 amino acids long. The germline V gene has CDR1 SGHRS and CDR2 YFSETQ. With 0 bases removed from V and 3 bases from J, the gap between germline ends came to 10 bases.

The V and J genes are TRBV7-3 and TRBJ2-1; tentative D call: TRBD1 (6 bases). Trimming took 5 bases from V and 4 from J, leaving 12 bases between them. Germline V lookup: CDR1 SGHTA, CDR2 FQGTGA. The CDR3 has 14 residues. CDR3 nucleotides: TGTGCCAGCAGCCCCCAGGACAGTTACAATGAGCAGTTCTTC. It specifies CASSPQDSYNEQFF.

The rearrangement links TRBV18 to TRBJ2-7; D not resolved. V was pared by 3 bases and J by 1 base, with 16 bases between. Germline V gives CDR1 KGHSH, CDR2 LQKENI. The CDR3 runs 16 residues. The CDR3 protein is CASSPTGGYTSYEQYF. CDR3 bases: TGTGCCAGCTCACCGACCGGCGGTTACACTTCCTACGAGCAGTACTTC.

V usage is TRBV15 and J usage is TRBJ1-6; D is ambiguous. Germline CDR1 reads LNHNV; CDR2 reads YYDKDF (reference sequence). The CDR3 extends over 15 amino acids. The V and J ends lost 1 base and 6 bases respectively, with 10 bases between them. The CDR3 nucleotides are TGTGCCACCAGCAGAGGCGGGATTTCTAATTCACCCCTCCACTTT. This codes for CATSRGGISNSPLHF.

V gene TRBV3-1 (or the pseudogene TRBV3-2) combines with J gene TRBJ2-3; maybe TRBD2 (5 bases). Germline CDR1 LGHDT, CDR2 YNNKEL (reference sequence). The CDR3 is 20 residues long. Trimming left V 0 bases short and J 1 base short, with 23 bases between. CDR3 residues: CASSQDFYPLGELGTDTQYF. CDR3 nucleotides: TGTGCCAGCAGCCAAGATTTCTACCCTCTCGGGGAACTAGGCACAGATACGCAGTATTTT.

The V gene is TRBV5-1, the J gene TRBJ1-6; 10 bases match TRBD1. V shed 4 bases, J shed 4 bases, and the junction held 8 bases outside the gene matches. There are 17 residues in the CDR3. The germline V gene encodes CDR1 SGHRS and CDR2 YFSETQ. This CDR3 reads CASSARQGADYNSPLHF. The CDR3 DNA is TGCGCCAGCAGCGCCCGACAGGGGGCCGATTATAATTCACCCCTCCACTTT. Filled out from reference TRBV5-1 and TRBJ1-6, the complete variable domain reads KAGVTQTPRYLIKTRGQQVTLSCSPISGHRSVSWYQQTPGQGLQFLFEYFSETQRNKGNFPGRFSGRQFSNSRSEMNVSTLELGDSALYLCASSARQGADYNSPLHFGNGTRLTVT.

The V call is TRBV5-6, the J call TRBJ1-1; 7 bases match TRBD1. Germline V CDR1 and CDR2: SGHDT, YYEEEE. Unmatched junction bases numbered 7, after V lost 4 bases and J lost 4 bases. The CDR3 loop spans 14 amino acids. Here the CDR3 reads CASSQTGIGTEAFF. DNA of the CDR3: TGTGCCAGCAGCCAGACAGGGATTGGCACTGAAGCTTTCTTT.

V is TRBV7-9 and J is TRBJ2-1; 11 nucleotides line up with TRBD2. Trimming at V came to 5 bases and at J to 6 bases, leaving 12 bases not matched to a gene. Germline values: CDR1 SEHNR, CDR2 FQNEAQ (reference sequence). The CDR3 contains 17 residues. DNA of the CDR3: TGTGCCAGCAGCCGGCAACTTGGACTAGCGGGCCTCAATGAGCAGTTCTTC. Translation gives CASSRQLGLAGLNEQFF.

The chain has TRBV29-1 and TRBJ1-4, with 7 nucleotides matching TRBD1. Germline lookup yields CDR1 SQVTM and CDR2 ANQGSEA. Unmatched junction bases numbered 10, after V lost 7 bases and J lost 8 bases. The CDR3 contains 13 residues. CDR3 nucleotides: TGCAGCGCCTCGACAGGGAGAAGAGAAAAACTGTTTTTT. Protein: CSASTGRREKLFF.

In nucleotides, the CDR3 is TGTGCCAGCAGTTATTTACCGACTAGCGCCAACACCGGGGAGCTGTTTTTT. Encoded protein: CASSYLPTSANTGELFF. The rearrangement uses TRBV2 and TRBJ2-2, with 8 bases aligning to TRBD2. The J segment lost 2 bases and the V segment lost 5 bases, leaving 10 bases of the junction unmatched. This CDR3 region has 17 residues. The germline V gene encodes CDR1 SNHLY and CDR2 FYNNEI.

The chain uses TRBV3-1 (or the pseudogene TRBV3-2) and TRBJ2-7, with D tentatively TRBD2 (6 bases). CDR1 LGHDT and CDR2 YNNKEL come from the germline V gene (reference sequence). With 4 bases removed from V and 2 bases from J, the gap between germline ends came to 12 bases. The CDR3 has 14 residues. In DNA form, the CDR3 reads TGTGCCAGCAGCCCCGGGGGAGGCCCCTACGAGCAGTACTTC. Translation: CASSPGGGPYEQYF.

The chain couples TRBV11-1 to TRBJ1-2; TRBD1 matches at 7 bases. Germline V gene sequence: CDR1 SGHAT, CDR2 FQDESV (reference sequence). J gave up 9 bases and V 5 bases, and 6 bases lay outside the gene matches. This CDR3 is built from 12 residues. CDR3 coding DNA: TGTGCCAGCAGCCCTAGACAGGGACGCTACACCTTC. Translation gives CASSPRQGRYTF.

In its sample, this clone was seen a few times. The V gene is TRBV18, the J gene TRBJ1-4, with a tentative D call TRBD1 (6 bases). Trimming took off 0 bases at V and 4 bases at J, with 9 bases between the two ends. CDR1 KGHSH and CDR2 LQKENI come from the germline V gene. The CDR3 spans 15 residues. CDR3 residues: CASSPPVDSNEKLFF. CDR3 coding DNA: TGTGCCAGCTCACCACCGGTGGACAGTAATGAAAAACTGTTTTTT.

This chain links TRBV11-3 with TRBJ2-1; 7 bases fit TRBD2. The V gene end was trimmed by 1 base and the J gene end by 6 bases; junction bases not matched to a gene: 9. The germline V gene encodes CDR1 SGHNT and CDR2 YENEEA. The CDR3 has 16 residues. This CDR3 is CASSLAGRGRSNEQFF. CDR3 nucleotide sequence: TGTGCCAGCAGCTTAGCAGGGCGGGGGAGGTCCAATGAGCAGTTCTTC.

This sequence joins TRBV11-2 and TRBJ1-1, with TRBD1 identical over 10 bases. The CDR3 sequence is 16 residues long. Germline values: CDR1 SGHAT, CDR2 FQNNGV. Losses at the gene ends were 6 bases for V and 1 base for J; bases not matched to a gene: 8. CDR3 region: CASRKLRDRGNTEAFF. Here the CDR3 DNA reads TGTGCCAGCAGGAAACTCCGGGACAGGGGGAACACTGAAGCTTTCTTT.

The chain recombines TRBV27 with TRBJ2-6; D is perhaps TRBD2 (5 bases). Germline loops: CDR1 MNHEY, CDR2 SMNVEV (reference sequence). The CDR3 consists of 18 residues. Trimming pared 1 base from V and 2 bases from J, leaving 15 bases between. CDR3 nucleotides: TGTGCCAGCAGTTTATGGAGGACGCCTTTAACTGGGGCCAACGTCCTGACTTTC. Residues: CASSLWRTPLTGANVLTF.